This T cell receptor beta chain came from a study of CD8 T cells in Susac syndrome. TCR beta sequencing covered blood CD8+ and CD4+ T cells. Definite or probable Susac syndrome was diagnosed using recently defined diagnostic criteria. FACS was used to enrich TEMRA cells, whereas the CD8+ and CD4+ T cells were obtained by negative isolation. The germline V and J ends were trimmed by 1 base and 8 bases, with 6 bases remaining between them. Germline CDR1 reads SQVTM; CDR2 reads ANQGSEA. This CDR3 is built from 11 residues. This clonotype showed up just once. An input of about 0.5 to 1 ug of RNA was subjected to reverse transcription using random hexamers. It was immunoSEQ multiplex PCR that amplified TCR beta CDR3 across 54 Vbeta and 13 Jbeta. TCRdb passed the immunoSEQ multiplex PCR reads through MiXCR, listing each CDR3 protein once. The table lists roughly 130,000 distinct CDR3 sequences, roughly 94% of them singletons, with around 0.27% in the top ten.

The TCR comes from a human donor with Susac syndrome. V usage is TRBV29-1 and J usage is TRBJ2-1; the D is unclear. Material for sequencing was CD8+ T cells from PBMCs. This CDR3 is CSVEVWDEQFF. CDR3 nucleotide sequence: TGCAGCGTTGAAGTTTGGGATGAGCAGTTCTTC.